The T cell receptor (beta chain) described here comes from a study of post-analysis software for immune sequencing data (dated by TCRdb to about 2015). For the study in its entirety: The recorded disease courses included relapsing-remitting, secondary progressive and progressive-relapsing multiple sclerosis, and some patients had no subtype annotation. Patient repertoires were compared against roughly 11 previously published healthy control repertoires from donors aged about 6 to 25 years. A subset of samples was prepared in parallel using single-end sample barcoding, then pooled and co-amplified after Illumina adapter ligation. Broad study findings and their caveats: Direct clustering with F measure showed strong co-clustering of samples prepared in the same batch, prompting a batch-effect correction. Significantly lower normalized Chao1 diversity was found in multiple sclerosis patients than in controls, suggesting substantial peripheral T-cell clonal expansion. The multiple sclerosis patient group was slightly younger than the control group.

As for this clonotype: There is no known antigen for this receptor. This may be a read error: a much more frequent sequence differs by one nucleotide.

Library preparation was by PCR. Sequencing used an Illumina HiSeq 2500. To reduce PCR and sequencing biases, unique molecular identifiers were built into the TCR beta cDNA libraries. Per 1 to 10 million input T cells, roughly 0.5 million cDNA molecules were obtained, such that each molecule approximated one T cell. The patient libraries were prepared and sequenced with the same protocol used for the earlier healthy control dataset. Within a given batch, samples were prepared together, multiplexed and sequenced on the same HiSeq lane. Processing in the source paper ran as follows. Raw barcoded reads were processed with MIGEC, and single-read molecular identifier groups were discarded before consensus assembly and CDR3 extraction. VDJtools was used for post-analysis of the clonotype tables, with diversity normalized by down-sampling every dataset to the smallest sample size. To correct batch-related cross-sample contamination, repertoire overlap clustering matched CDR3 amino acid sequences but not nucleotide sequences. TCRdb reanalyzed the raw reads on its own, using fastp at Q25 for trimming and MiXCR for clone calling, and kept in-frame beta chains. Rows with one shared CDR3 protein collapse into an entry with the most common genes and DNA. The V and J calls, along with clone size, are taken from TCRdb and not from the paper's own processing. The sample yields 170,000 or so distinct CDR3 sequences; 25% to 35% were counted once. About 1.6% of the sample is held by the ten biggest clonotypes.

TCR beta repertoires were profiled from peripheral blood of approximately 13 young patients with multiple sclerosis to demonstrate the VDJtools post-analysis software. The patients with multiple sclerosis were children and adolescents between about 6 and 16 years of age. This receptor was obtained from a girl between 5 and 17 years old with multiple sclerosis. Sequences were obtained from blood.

The nucleotide sequence reads as follows: TGTGCCAGCTCACTCGCCCGATCGGCTTACAATGAGCAGTACTTC. Translated, this is CASSLARSAYNEQYF. The rearranged chain carries TRBV18 and TRBJ2-7; the D gene cannot be named for sure. Counted from cysteine to phenylalanine, this CDR3 has 15 amino acids. This entry keeps only the CDR3 DNA: 45 bases, framed from base 1. CDR1 KGHSH and CDR2 LQKENI were looked up in the germline V gene. Cut back by 4 bases and 7 bases, the V and J ends lie 20 bases apart. When the CDR3 is completed using the reference TRBV18 and TRBJ2-7 genes on either side, the full variable domain is NAGVMQNPRHLVRRRGQEARLRCSPMKGHSHVYWYRQLPEEGLKFMVYLQKENIIDESGMPKERFSAEFPKEGPSILRIQQVVRGDSAAYFCASSLARSAYNEQYFGPGTRLTVT.